This passage covers 7 T cell receptor beta chains from one sample sequenced in a study of shared clonotypes between healthy human individuals. Libraries were prepared by immunoSEQ multiplex PCR; TCRdb keeps only in-frame clonotypes and omits some of them. Among some 650,000 clones, more than 95% were seen once, and the ten largest hold roughly 0.055%. The sequenced material came from naive CD4+ T cells sorted from blood. Subset of the sample: CD45RA+ positively selected. These receptors came from a woman aged 30 to 39 in good health.

The chain uses TRBV7-9 and TRBJ2-1; TRBD2 matches 10 bases. V lost 3 bases and J lost 8; bases outside the gene matches: 7. The CDR3 totals 15 residues. Germline loops: CDR1 SEHNR, CDR2 FQNEAQ (reference sequence). In nucleotides, the CDR3 is TGTGCCAGCAGCTTTCTAGCGGGAGCATCCCATGAGCAGTTCTTC. Translated: CASSFLAGASHEQFF.

This rearrangement joins TRBV18 to TRBJ2-3; 8 nucleotides line up with TRBD2. Trimming removed 3 bases from V and 1 base from J; junction bases left unmatched: 3. The CDR3 totals 15 residues. Germline CDR1 and CDR2: KGHSH and LQKENI. The CDR3, as DNA: TGTGCCAGCTCACCGAACGGGGGGGGCACAGATACGCAGTATTTT. This encodes CASSPNGGGTDTQYF.

The chain joins TRBV11-2 to TRBJ2-2; D is perhaps TRBD2 (5 bases). Germline V gene lookup returns CDR1 SGHAT and CDR2 FQNNGV. The V gene lost 5 bases and the J gene lost 9 bases, with 19 bases spanning the gap. The CDR3 runs 15 residues. CDR3 bases: TGTGCCAGCAGCCGGGGTGGAACACCAGGATGGGAGCTGTTTTTT. Its translation: CASSRGGTPGWELFF.

This clone occurred once. The J gene is TRBJ1-5, the V gene TRBV19; tentatively, D is TRBD1 (5 bases). Germline V CDR1 and CDR2: LNHDA, SQIVND (reference sequence). Trimming shortened V by 3 bases and J by 0 bases, and 12 bases separated the two germline ends. This CDR3 has 16 residues. The CDR3 DNA sequence: TGTGCCAGTAGTATGGGACGCCGGTATAGCAATCAGCCCCAGCATTTT. Translated, it gives CASSMGRRYSNQPQHF.

This chain connects TRBV30 to TRBJ2-2, with unresolved D. Germline V CDR1 and CDR2: GTSNPN, SVGIG (reference sequence). The CDR3 has 12 amino acids. Between the trimmed V and J ends, which lost 2 bases and 0 bases, there was a span of 1 base. In DNA, the CDR3 is TGTGCCTGGAGTTCGAACACCGGGGAGCTGTTTTTT. Translation: CAWSSNTGELFF.

Remarks on this clone: This specimen includes other DNA sequences encoding the same CDR3. The chain is built from TRBV30 and TRBJ2-4; 8 nucleotides line up with TRBD1. The CDR3 totals 16 residues. Trimming at V came to 0 bases and at J to 4 bases, leaving 8 bases not matched to a gene. From germline, CDR1 is GTSNPN and CDR2 SVGIG (reference sequence). The CDR3 DNA follows: TGTGCCTGGAGTGTTCAGGGGGCTCTAGCTAAAAACATTCAGTACTTC. It codes for CAWSVQGALAKNIQYF.

As for this clone: Other DNA sequences of this sample code for an identical CDR3. The chain uses TRBV19 and TRBJ2-2; the D gene is possibly TRBD1 (5 bases). V lost 3 bases to trimming and J lost 0 bases, with 8 bases between them. Germline V gene lookup returns CDR1 LNHDA and CDR2 SQIVND (reference sequence). This CDR3 region has 15 residues. The CDR3 spells CASSILGANTGELFF. The CDR3 nucleotides read TGTGCCAGTAGTATCTTAGGGGCGAACACCGGGGAGCTGTTTTTT.